Listed below are T cell receptor beta chains from one sample, sequenced in a study of early T cells in non-severe SARS-CoV-2 infection. Using its own MiXCR run on the 5' RACE reads, TCRdb lists one record per CDR3 protein. The sample comprises 65,000 to 80,000 distinct CDR3 sequences, around 13% of which are singletons, and about 1.1% rests with the top ten. The source material was whole blood. The receptors originated from an adult who was a healthcare worker with PCR-confirmed SARS-CoV-2 infection or an uninfected control (not recorded which). CDR3s include the opening cysteine and the closing phenylalanine or tryptophan. The D gene is left open where the match is weak. Where a row states a size, it is once, few, many or the class of an expanded clone; other rows omit it.

TRBJ2-1 | TRBD2 | TRBV6-4 | many | CASSPLAGGPNEQFF | TGTGCCAGCAGTCCACTAGCGGGAGGGCCGAATGAGCAGTTCTTC
TRBJ1-2 | NA | TRBV11-2 | NA | CASSLAPEDGYTF | TGTGCCAGCAGCTTAGCCCCCGAGGATGGCTACACCTTC
TRBJ1-6 | NA | TRBV29-1 | NA | CSVEDAESGDHSPLHF | TGCAGCGTTGAGGACGCCGAATCGGGGGATCATTCACCCCTCCACTTT
TRBJ2-5 | NA | TRBV7-6 | many | CASSPYPQETQYF | TGTGCCAGCAGCCCCTACCCACAAGAGACCCAGTACTTC
TRBJ2-5 | NA | TRBV20-1 | few | CSAHRDAGTQYF | TGCAGTGCTCATCGGGACGCAGGGACCCAGTACTTC
TRBJ2-7 | TRBD2 | TRBV5-1 | NA | CASSMTSGYEQYF | TGCGCCAGCAGCATGACTAGCGGGTACGAGCAGTACTTC
TRBJ2-7 | TRBD2 | TRBV14 | NA | CASSPTGTTSSYEQYF | TGTGCCAGCAGCCCTACCGGGACTACAAGCTCCTACGAGCAGTACTTC
TRBJ2-3 | NA | TRBV7-2 | many | CASSIRANRVISTDTQYF | TGTGCCAGCAGCATTCGTGCCAACAGGGTTATTAGCACAGATACGCAGTATTTT
TRBJ1-3 | TRBD1 | TRBV12-5 | few | CASGWGQDSGNTIYF | TGTGCTAGTGGTTGGGGACAGGACTCTGGAAACACCATATATTTT
TRBJ1-6 | TRBD1 | TRBV2 | NA | CASRTGGRFYNSPLHF | TGTGCCAGCAGGACAGGGGGGCGCTTTTATAATTCACCCCTCCACTTT
TRBJ2-1 | TRBD2 | TRBV19 | NA | CASRLAGVRNEQFF | TGTGCCAGTAGACTAGCGGGAGTTAGGAATGAGCAGTTCTTC
TRBJ1-3 | NA | TRBV18 | many | CASSPPRGGAENTIYF | TGTGCCAGCTCACCACCAAGAGGAGGGGCTGAAAACACCATATATTTT
TRBJ1-1 | TRBD1 | TRBV7-2 | many | CASSFPWTGAMNTEAFF | TGTGCCAGCAGCTTCCCGTGGACAGGGGCCATGAACACTGAAGCTTTCTTT
TRBJ1-5 | NA | TRBV10-3 | many | CAISRTDSSNQPQHF | TGTGCCATTTCCAGAACGGACTCTAGCAATCAGCCCCAGCATTTT
TRBJ1-1 | TRBD1 | TRBV28 | few | CASHLKQGARTEAFF | TGTGCCAGCCACCTTAAACAGGGGGCCAGGACTGAAGCTTTCTTT
TRBJ1-6 | NA | TRBV20-1 | few | CSASDGGLENSPLHF | TGCAGTGCTAGTGATGGGGGATTAGAAAATTCACCCCTCCACTTT
TRBJ2-1 | NA | TRBV12-5 | many | CASGLVAWDEQFF | TGTGCTAGTGGTTTGGTCGCGTGGGATGAGCAGTTCTTC